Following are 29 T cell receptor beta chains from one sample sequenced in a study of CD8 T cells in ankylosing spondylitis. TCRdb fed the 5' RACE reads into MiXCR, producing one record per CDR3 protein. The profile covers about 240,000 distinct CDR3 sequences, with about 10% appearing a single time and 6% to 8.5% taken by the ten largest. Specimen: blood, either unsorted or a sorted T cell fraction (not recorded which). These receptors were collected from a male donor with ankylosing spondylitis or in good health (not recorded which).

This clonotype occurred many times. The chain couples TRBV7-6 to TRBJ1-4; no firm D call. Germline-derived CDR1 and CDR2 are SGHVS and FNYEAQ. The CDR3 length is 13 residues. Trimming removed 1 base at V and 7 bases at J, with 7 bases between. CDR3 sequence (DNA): TGTGCCAGCAGCTTAGGCGGCGTTGAAAAACTGTTTTTT. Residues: CASSLGGVEKLFF. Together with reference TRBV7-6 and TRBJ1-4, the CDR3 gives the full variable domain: GAGVSQSPRYKVTKRGQDVALRCDPISGHVSLYWYRQALGQGPEFLTYFNYEAQQDKSGLPNDRFSAERPEGSISTLTIQRTEQRDSAMYRCASSLGGVEKLFFGSGTQLSVL.

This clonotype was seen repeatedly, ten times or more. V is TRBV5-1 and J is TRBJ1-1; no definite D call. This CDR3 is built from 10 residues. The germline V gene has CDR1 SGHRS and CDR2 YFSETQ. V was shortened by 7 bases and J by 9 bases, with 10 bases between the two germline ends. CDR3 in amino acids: CASFTWQAFF. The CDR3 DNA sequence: TGCGCCAGCTTTACGTGGCAAGCTTTCTTT.

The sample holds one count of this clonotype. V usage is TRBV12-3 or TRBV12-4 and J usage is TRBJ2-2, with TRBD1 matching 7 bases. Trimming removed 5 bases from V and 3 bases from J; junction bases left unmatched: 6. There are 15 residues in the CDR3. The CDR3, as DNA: TGTGCCAGCAGTCCCCGACAGGGCCACACCGGGGAGCTGTTTTTT. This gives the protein CASSPRQGHTGELFF.

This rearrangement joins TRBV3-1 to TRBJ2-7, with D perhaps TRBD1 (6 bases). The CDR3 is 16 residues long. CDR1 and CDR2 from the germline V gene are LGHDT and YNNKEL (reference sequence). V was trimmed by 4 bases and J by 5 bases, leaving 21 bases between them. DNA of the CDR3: TGTGCCAGCAGCCTCGCCGACAGGTCCCCGGCGAACGAGCAGTACTTC. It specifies CASSLADRSPANEQYF.

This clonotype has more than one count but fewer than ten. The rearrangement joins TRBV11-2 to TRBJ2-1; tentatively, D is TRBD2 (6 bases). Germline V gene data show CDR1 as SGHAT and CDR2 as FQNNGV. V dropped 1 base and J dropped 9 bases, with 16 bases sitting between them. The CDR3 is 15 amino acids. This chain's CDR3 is CASSLGASVYGEQFF. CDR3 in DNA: TGTGCCAGCAGCTTAGGGGCTAGCGTCTACGGTGAGCAGTTCTTC.

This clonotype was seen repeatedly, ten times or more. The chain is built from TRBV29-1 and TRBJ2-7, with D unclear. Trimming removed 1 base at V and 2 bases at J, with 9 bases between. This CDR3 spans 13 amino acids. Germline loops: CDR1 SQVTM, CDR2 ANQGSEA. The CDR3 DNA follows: TGCAGCGTTGAAGTGACCCTACCCTACGAGCAGTACTTC. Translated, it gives CSVEVTLPYEQYF.

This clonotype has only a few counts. CDR3 nucleotides: TGCGCCAGCAGCTTGGAGGTGGACTCTCGGCCTCAGTTCTTC. Its protein is CASSLEVDSRPQFF. The J gene is TRBJ2-1, the V gene TRBV5-1, with D tentatively TRBD2 (5 bases). The ends were cut back, 0 bases at V and 13 bases at J, with 17 bases in the middle. CDR1 and CDR2 (germline): SGHRS, YFSETQ. There are 14 residues in the CDR3.

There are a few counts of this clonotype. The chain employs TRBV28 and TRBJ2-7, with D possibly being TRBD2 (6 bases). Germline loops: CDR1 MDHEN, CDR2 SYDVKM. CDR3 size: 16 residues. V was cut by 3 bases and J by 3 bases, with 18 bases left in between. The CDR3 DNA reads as TGTGCCAGCAGTTTCAACGTCCGGGACGGGAGCTACGAGCAGTACTTC. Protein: CASSFNVRDGSYEQYF. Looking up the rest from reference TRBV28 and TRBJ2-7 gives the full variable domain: DVKVTQSSRYLVKRTGEKVFLECVQDMDHENMFWYRQDPGLGLRLIYFSYDVKMKEKGDIPEGYSVSREKKERFSLILESASTNQTSMYLCASSFNVRDGSYEQYFGPGTRLTVT.

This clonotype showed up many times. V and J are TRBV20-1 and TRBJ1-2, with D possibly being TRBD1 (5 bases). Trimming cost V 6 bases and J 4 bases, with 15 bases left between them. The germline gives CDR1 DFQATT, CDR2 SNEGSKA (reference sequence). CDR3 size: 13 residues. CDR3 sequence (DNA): TGCAGTGCGACCGAAGGGGCCGGCTATGGCTACACCTTC. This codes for CSATEGAGYGYTF.

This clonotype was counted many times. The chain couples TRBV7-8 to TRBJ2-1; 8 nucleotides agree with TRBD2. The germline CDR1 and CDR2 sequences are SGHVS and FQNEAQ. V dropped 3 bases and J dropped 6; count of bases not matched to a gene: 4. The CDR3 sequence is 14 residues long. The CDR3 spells CASSFGGGLNEQFF. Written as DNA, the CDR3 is TGTGCCAGCAGCTTCGGCGGGGGGCTCAATGAGCAGTTCTTC. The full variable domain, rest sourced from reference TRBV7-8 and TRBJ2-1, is GAGVSQSPRYKVAKRGQDVALRCDPISGHVSLFWYQQALGQGPEFLTYFQNEAQLDKSGLPSDRFFAERPEGSVSTLKIQRTQQEDSAVYLCASSFGGGLNEQFFGPGTRLTVL.

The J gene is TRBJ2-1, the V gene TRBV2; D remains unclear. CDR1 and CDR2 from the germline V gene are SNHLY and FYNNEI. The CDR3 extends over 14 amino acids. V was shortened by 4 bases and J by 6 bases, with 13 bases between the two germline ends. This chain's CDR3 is CASSGRAPSNEQFF. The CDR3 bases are TGTGCCAGCAGTGGACGGGCCCCGAGCAATGAGCAGTTCTTC.

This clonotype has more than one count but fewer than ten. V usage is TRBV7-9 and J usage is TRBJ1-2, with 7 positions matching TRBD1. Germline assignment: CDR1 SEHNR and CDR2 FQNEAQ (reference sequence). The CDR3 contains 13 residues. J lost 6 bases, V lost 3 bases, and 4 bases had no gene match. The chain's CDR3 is CASSFDRENGYTF. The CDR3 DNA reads TGTGCCAGCAGCTTCGACAGGGAGAATGGCTACACCTTC.

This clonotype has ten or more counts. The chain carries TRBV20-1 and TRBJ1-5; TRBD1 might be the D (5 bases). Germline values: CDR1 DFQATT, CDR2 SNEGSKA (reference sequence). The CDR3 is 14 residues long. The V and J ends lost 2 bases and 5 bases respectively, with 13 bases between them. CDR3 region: CSARQGPPHQPQHF. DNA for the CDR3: TGCAGTGCTAGACAGGGCCCTCCCCATCAGCCCCAGCATTTT.

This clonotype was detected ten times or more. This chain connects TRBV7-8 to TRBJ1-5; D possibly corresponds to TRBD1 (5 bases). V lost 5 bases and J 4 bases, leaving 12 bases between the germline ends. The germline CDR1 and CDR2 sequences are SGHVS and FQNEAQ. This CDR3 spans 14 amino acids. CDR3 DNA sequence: TGTGCCAGCAGCATAAGCTCAGGGAATCAGCCCCAGCATTTT. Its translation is CASSISSGNQPQHF.

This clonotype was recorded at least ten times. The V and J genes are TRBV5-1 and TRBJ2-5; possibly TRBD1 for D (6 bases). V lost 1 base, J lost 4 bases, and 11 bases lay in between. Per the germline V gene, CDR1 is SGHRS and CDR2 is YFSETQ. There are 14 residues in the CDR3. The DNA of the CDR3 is TGCGCCAGCAGCTTGCGGACAGAAGGAGAGACCCAGTACTTC. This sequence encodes CASSLRTEGETQYF.

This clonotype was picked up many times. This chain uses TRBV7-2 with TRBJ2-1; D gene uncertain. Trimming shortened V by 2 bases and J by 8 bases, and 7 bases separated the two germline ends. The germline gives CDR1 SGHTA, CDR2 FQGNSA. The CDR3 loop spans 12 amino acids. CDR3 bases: TGTGCCAGCAGCTTACCACCTGATGAGCAGTTCTTC. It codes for CASSLPPDEQFF.

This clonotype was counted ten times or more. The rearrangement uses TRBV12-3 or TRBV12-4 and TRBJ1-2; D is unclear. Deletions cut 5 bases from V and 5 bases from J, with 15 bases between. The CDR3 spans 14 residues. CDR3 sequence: CASSPRPRGYGYTF. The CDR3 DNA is TGTGCCAGCAGTCCTCGGCCCAGAGGGTATGGCTACACCTTC.

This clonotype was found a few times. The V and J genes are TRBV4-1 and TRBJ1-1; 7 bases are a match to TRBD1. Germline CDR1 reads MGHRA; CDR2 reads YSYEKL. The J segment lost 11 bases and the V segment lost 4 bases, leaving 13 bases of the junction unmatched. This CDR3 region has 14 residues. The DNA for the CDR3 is TGCGCCAGCAGCCGCCCACTAGACAGGGTTCGGGCTTTCTTT. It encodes CASSRPLDRVRAFF.

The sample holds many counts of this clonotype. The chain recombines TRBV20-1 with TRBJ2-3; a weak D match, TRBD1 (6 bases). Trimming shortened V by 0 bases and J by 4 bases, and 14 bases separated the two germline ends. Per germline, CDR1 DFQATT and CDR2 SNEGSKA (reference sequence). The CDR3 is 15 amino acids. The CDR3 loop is CSARDLQGSPDTQYF. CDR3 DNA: TGCAGTGCTAGAGACCTACAGGGCTCGCCAGATACGCAGTATTTT.

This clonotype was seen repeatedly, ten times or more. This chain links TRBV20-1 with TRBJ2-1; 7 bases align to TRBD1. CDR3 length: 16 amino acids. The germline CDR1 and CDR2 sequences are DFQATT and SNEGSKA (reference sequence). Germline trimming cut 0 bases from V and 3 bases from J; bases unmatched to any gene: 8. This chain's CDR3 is CSARDGNRGYYNEQFF. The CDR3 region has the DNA TGCAGTGCTAGAGATGGGAACAGGGGTTACTACAATGAGCAGTTCTTC.

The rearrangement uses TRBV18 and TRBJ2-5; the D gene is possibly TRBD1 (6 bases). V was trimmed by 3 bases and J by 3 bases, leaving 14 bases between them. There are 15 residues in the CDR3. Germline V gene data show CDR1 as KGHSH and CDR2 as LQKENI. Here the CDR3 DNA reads TGTGCCAGCTCACCGCCTTCAGGGGCTGAAGAGACCCAGTACTTC. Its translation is CASSPPSGAEETQYF.

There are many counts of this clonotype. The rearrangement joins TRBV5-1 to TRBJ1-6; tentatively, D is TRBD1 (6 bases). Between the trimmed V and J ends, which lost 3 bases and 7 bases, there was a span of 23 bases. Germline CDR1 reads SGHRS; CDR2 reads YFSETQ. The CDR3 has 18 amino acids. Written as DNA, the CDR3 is TGCGCCAGCAGCTCCAATACAGGGTCCGACCGCTTGAATTCACCCCTCCACTTT. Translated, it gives CASSSNTGSDRLNSPLHF.

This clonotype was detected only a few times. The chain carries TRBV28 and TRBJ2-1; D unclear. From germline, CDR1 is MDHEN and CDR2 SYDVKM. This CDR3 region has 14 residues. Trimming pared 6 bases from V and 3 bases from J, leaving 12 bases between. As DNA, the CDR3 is TGTGCCAGCAGCGATGTTCAGGTCTACAATGAGCAGTTCTTC. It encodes CASSDVQVYNEQFF.

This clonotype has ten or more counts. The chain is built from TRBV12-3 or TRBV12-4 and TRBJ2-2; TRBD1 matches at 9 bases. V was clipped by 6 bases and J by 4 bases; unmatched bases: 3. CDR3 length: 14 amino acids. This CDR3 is CASRTGGGTGELFF. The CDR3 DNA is TGTGCCAGCAGAACAGGGGGCGGCACCGGGGAGCTGTTTTTT.

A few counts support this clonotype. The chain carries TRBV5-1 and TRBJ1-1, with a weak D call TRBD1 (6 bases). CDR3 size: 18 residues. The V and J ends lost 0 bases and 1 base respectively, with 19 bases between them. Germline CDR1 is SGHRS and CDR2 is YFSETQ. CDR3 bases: TGCGCCAGCAGCTTGGCTCTGGGGTCCGGGACACGGAACACTGAAGCTTTCTTT. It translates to CASSLALGSGTRNTEAFF.

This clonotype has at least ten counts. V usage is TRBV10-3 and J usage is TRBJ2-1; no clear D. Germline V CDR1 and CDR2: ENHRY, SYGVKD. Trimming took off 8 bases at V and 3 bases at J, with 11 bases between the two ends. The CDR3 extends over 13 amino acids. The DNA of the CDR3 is TGTGCCATCGGAAGACAAAACTACAATGAGCAGTTCTTC. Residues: CAIGRQNYNEQFF.

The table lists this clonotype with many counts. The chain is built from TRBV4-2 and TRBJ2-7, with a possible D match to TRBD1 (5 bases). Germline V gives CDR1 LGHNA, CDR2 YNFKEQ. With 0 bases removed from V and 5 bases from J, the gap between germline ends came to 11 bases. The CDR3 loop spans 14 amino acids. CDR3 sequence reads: CASSQEYTDNEQYF. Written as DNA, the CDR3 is TGTGCCAGCAGCCAAGAGTATACGGACAACGAGCAGTACTTC.

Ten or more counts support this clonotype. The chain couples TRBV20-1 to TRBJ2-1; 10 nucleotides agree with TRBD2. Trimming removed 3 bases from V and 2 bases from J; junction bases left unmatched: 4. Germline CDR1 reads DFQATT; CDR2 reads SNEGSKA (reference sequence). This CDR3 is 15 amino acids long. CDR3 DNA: TGCAGTGCTAGGGGGCTAGCGGGGGCCTACAATGAGCAGTTCTTC. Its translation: CSARGLAGAYNEQFF.

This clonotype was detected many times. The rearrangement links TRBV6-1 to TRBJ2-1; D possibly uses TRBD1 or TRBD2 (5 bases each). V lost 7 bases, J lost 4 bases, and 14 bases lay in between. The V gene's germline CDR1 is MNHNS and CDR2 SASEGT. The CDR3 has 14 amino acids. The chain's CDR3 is CASTWDDSYNEQFF. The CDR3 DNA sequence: TGTGCCAGCACCTGGGACGACAGTTACAATGAGCAGTTCTTC.